This T cell receptor beta chain comes out of a study of T-cell reconstitution after alpha-beta-depleted transplantation in children. Study observations and caveats: One year post-transplant, T-cell counts and diversity were largely derived from T cells produced anew. It was surviving recipient T cells and thymic progenitors that gave some patients high TCRbeta diversity at day 60. Expanded clones from the graft, numbering several hundred, reportedly supplied alpha-beta T cells about two months after transplant.

TCRbeta library construction was performed incorporating unique molecular identifiers. MiXCR, applied by TCRdb to the PCR reads, yields one record per CDR3 protein. This sample has about 300,000 distinct CDR3 sequences, with roughly 8.2% found just once. Trimming left V 6 bases short and J 7 bases short, with 13 bases between. Germline lookup yields CDR1 SQVTM and CDR2 ANQGSEA. The CDR3 consists of 11 residues. This clonotype has at least ten counts. The antigen remains unidentified. This sequence joins TRBV29-1 and TRBJ2-7; D call uncertain. The clonotype originates from a female patient aged 2-9 years who had a stem cell transplant for Fanconi anemia, so the T cells may come from the graft donor. The sample here was peripheral blood, taken 360 days after TCRalphabeta/CD19-depleted stem cell transplant. CDR3 DNA: TGCAGCGTGGGCCAGATCGGGGAGCAGTACTTC. This gives the protein CSVGQIGEQYF.